This T cell receptor (beta chain) was captured by sequencing in a study of identifying expanded T cells in peripheral blood. Study results and limitations: Across healthy donors, higher total template counts meant significantly greater roughly 2-week count variance. Around 1.2 clones differed between technical replicates, versus about 17 and 20 over time.

Healthy donors had no documented immune events, such as infections, while sampled. Comments on this clone: The antigen remains unidentified.

This table comes from immunoSEQ multiplex PCR, and its TCRdb copy is limited to in-frame clones, with some not included. The table records 84,000 or so clones, roughly 90% of them present only once. The CDR3 covers 14 residues. With 5 bases clipped from V and 4 bases from J, the junction kept 5 bases outside the gene matches. CDR1 SNHLY and CDR2 FYNNEI come from the germline V gene. This TCR was recovered from a person aged 18 to 75 in good health. The V gene is TRBV2, the J gene TRBJ2-7; 10 nucleotides agree with TRBD1. The sequenced sample consisted of blood. The CDR3 here is CASSYPGQGYEQYF. Here the CDR3 DNA reads TGTGCCAGCAGTTATCCGGGACAGGGGTACGAGCAGTACTTC. The full variable domain, completed using reference TRBV2 and TRBJ2-7, is EPEVTQTPSHQVTQMGQEVILRCVPISNHLYFYWYRQILGQKVEFLVSFYNNEISEKSEIFDDQFSVERPDGSNFTLKIRSTKLEDSAMYFCASSYPGQGYEQYFGPGTRLTVT.